The 2 T cell receptor beta chains below were found in one sample sequenced in a study of shared clonotypes between healthy human individuals. Sequencing was performed with immunoSEQ multiplex PCR; in TCRdb, only in-frame clones are kept and a portion is missing. The sample has around 2.1 million clones; 85% to 95% are singletons. Naive CD8 cells lacked CD45RO and underwent positive selection for CCR7, leaving out terminally differentiated effector memory CD45RA+ cells. The sequencing sample was made of naive CD8+ T cells from PBMCs. These receptors were obtained from a man aged 18 to 29 in good health. Some clones in this sample may be carry-over from other donors' samples.

This chain joins TRBV7-6 and TRBJ2-5; D unresolved. The V gene's germline CDR1 is SGHVS and CDR2 FNYEAQ. This CDR3 has 12 residues. Trimming cost V 4 bases and J 9 bases, with 12 bases left between them. The chain's CDR3 is CASSSTAVAQYF. CDR3 nucleotides: TGTGCCAGCAGCTCGACGGCCGTGGCCCAGTACTTC.

The rearrangement uses TRBV6-5 and TRBJ2-3; D possibly corresponds to TRBD1 (5 bases). V lost 2 bases, J lost 3 bases, and 12 bases lay in between. Germline CDR1 is MNHEY and CDR2 is SVGAGI. This CDR3 region has 15 residues. The CDR3 coding sequence is TGTGCCAGCAGTTACAGGGGTCGGCGAACAGATACGCAGTATTTT. It specifies CASSYRGRRTDTQYF.